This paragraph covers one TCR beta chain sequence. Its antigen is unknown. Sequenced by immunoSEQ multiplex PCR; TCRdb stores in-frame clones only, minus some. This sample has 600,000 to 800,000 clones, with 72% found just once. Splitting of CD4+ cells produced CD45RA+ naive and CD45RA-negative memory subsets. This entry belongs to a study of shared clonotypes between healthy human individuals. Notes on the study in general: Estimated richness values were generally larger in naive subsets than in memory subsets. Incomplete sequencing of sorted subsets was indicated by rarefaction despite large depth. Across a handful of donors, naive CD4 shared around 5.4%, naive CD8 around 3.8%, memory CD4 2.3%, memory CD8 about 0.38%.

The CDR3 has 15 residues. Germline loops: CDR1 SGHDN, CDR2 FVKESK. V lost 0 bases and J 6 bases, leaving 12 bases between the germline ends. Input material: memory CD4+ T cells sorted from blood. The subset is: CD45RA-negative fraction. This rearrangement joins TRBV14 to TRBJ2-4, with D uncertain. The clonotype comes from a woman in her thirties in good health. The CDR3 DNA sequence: TGTGCCAGCAGCCAAGATTTCTCGACTCCAAACATTCAGTACTTC. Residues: CASSQDFSTPNIQYF. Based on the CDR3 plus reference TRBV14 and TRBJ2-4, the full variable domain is EAGVTQFPSHSVIEKGQTVTLRCDPISGHDNLYWYRRVMGKEIKFLLHFVKESKQDESGMPNNRFLAERTGGTYSTLKVQPAELEDSGVYFCASSQDFSTPNIQYFGAGTRLSVL.